The 23 T cell receptor beta chains given below trace back to one sample, sequenced in a study of blood T cell repertoires in COVID-19. Sequencing was performed with immunoSEQ multiplex PCR; in TCRdb, only in-frame clones are kept and a portion is missing. The table records about 250,000 clones, 75% to 90% of them present only once. Specimen: peripheral blood. Every receptor here comes from a man aged 40-50 years with acute or convalescent COVID-19.

The rearrangement links TRBV28 to TRBJ2-1; maybe TRBD2 (6 bases). This CDR3 contains 16 residues. Trimming took off 6 bases at V and 0 bases at J, with 15 bases between the two ends. CDR1 is MDHEN and CDR2 is SYDVKM in the germline V gene. In nucleotides, the CDR3 is TGTGCCAGCAGGTCCCCGGCGGGACGCTCCTACAATGAGCAGTTCTTC. Translating gives CASRSPAGRSYNEQFF. The whole variable domain, filled in from reference TRBV28 and TRBJ2-1, reads DVKVTQSSRYLVKRTGEKVFLECVQDMDHENMFWYRQDPGLGLRLIYFSYDVKMKEKGDIPEGYSVSREKKERFSLILESASTNQTSMYLCASRSPAGRSYNEQFFGPGTRLTVL.

This chain uses TRBV7-9 with TRBJ1-1; D ambiguous. This CDR3 is built from 13 residues. Trimming removed 1 base at V and 8 bases at J, with 11 bases between. Germline V gene sequence: CDR1 SEHNR, CDR2 FQNEAQ (reference sequence). The CDR3 coding sequence is TGTGCCAGCAGCTTAGGATTAATGACAGAAGCTTTCTTT. Amino acid sequence: CASSLGLMTEAFF.

This clone has only one observation. V usage is TRBV19 and J usage is TRBJ1-1; 8 bases line up with TRBD1. V lost 6 bases to trimming and J lost 4 bases; unmatched junction nucleotides: 7. The CDR3 sequence is 14 residues long. Germline assignment: CDR1 LNHDA and CDR2 SQIVND (reference sequence). As DNA, the CDR3 is TGTGCCAGTAGCCCCAGGGGGCGCGGCACTGAAGCTTTCTTT. Its translation: CASSPRGRGTEAFF.

The gene calls are TRBV6-5 and TRBJ2-3; 7 positions agree with TRBD2. The germline gives CDR1 MNHEY, CDR2 SVGAGI. This CDR3 has 14 amino acids. The V segment lost 5 bases and the J segment 5 bases; nucleotides outside the gene matches: 7. This chain's CDR3 is CASSPREFQDTQYF. The CDR3 DNA sequence: TGTGCCAGCAGTCCGCGGGAGTTCCAAGATACGCAGTATTTT.

The chain employs TRBV30 and TRBJ2-3; 7 bases are a match to TRBD1. V lost 3 bases and J lost 2; bases outside the gene matches: 5. In germline, CDR1 is GTSNPN, CDR2 SVGIG (reference sequence). The CDR3 sequence is 14 residues long. CDR3 in amino acids: CAWRPTGTTDTQYF. In DNA, the CDR3 is TGTGCCTGGAGACCGACAGGGACCACAGATACGCAGTATTTT.

The rearrangement links TRBV11-3 to TRBJ2-7, with D possibly TRBD2 on 5 matching bases. The germline V gene has CDR1 SGHNT and CDR2 YENEEA. Between the trimmed V and J ends, which lost 4 bases and 2 bases, there was a span of 9 bases. There are 13 residues in the CDR3. CDR3: CASSSEGAYEQYF. CDR3 nucleotide sequence: TGTGCCAGCAGCTCAGAGGGAGCCTACGAGCAGTACTTC. The full variable domain, in which reference TRBV11-3 and TRBJ2-7 provide the parts outside the CDR3, is EAGVVQSPRYKIIEKKQPVAFWCNPISGHNTLYWYLQNLGQGPELLIRYENEEAVDDSQLPKDRFSAERLKGVDSTLKIQPAELGDSAVYLCASSSEGAYEQYFGPGTRLTVT.

The chain uses TRBV29-1 and TRBJ1-2, with no clear D. V lost 6 bases, J lost 6 bases, and 20 bases lay in between. Germline CDR1 is SQVTM and CDR2 is ANQGSEA. CDR3 length: 14 residues. CDR3 protein: CSVTRGGTADGYTF. The CDR3 nucleotides read TGCAGCGTGACCCGTGGAGGAACGGCGGATGGCTACACCTTC.

The chain is built from TRBV12-3 or TRBV12-4 and TRBJ2-7; 8 nucleotides match TRBD1. The CDR3 has 13 residues. V dropped 7 bases and J dropped 1; count of bases not matched to a gene: 3. The DNA of the CDR3 is TGTGCCAGCACCCAGGGGGCATCCTACGAGCAGTACTTC. It codes for CASTQGASYEQYF.

This clone was seen just once. The V and J genes are TRBV7-2 and TRBJ2-3; unclear D gene. The length of the CDR3 is 12 residues. V shed 5 bases and J shed 0 bases, with 3 bases lying between them. The V gene's germline CDR1 is SGHTA and CDR2 FQGNSA. Written as DNA, the CDR3 is TGTGCCAGCAGCCTCAGCACAGATACGCAGTATTTT. Translation: CASSLSTDTQYF.

The chain has TRBV5-1 and TRBJ1-2; a weak D match, TRBD1 (6 bases). Between the trimmed V and J ends, which lost 4 bases and 6 bases, there was a span of 16 bases. The CDR3 length is 14 residues. The germline V gene encodes CDR1 SGHRS and CDR2 YFSETQ. The DNA of the CDR3 is TGCGCCAGCAGCGCCAGGGGAGAGGCAGATGGCTACACCTTC. As protein: CASSARGEADGYTF.

This clone has only one observation. The genes are TRBV11-2 and TRBJ2-7; TRBD2 aligns across 9 bases. The junction had 9 bases not matched to a gene; V was cut back by 5 bases and J by 4 bases. The germline CDR1 and CDR2 sequences are SGHAT and FQNNGV. This CDR3 spans 15 amino acids. The CDR3 loop reads CASSPLGSGSYEQYF. DNA for the CDR3: TGTGCCAGCAGCCCGCTGGGTAGCGGGAGTTACGAGCAGTACTTC.

Written as DNA, the CDR3 is TGTGCCAGCTCACTTACCTACCGGGACATAAAAGGGCAGTTCTTC. Its translation: CASSLTYRDIKGQFF. The chain links TRBV18 to TRBJ2-1; TRBD1 is a possible D gene (6 bases). The CDR3 has 15 amino acids. CDR1 and CDR2 from the germline V gene are KGHSH and LQKENI. Trimming took off 4 bases at V and 12 bases at J, with 22 bases between the two ends.

The V call is TRBV4-1, the J call TRBJ2-1; 10 bases map to TRBD2. CDR1 and CDR2 from the germline V gene are MGHRA and YSYEKL. With V trimmed by 1 base and J by 8 bases, 14 bases remained unmatched. The CDR3 totals 18 residues. The CDR3: CASSQGPLASGGLYEQFF. As DNA, the CDR3 is TGCGCCAGCAGCCAAGGACCCTTGGCTAGCGGGGGACTCTATGAGCAGTTCTTC.

This clone was detected only a few times. This chain uses TRBV4-1 with TRBJ2-7; a possible D gene is TRBD1 (6 bases). Germline CDR1 reads MGHRA; CDR2 reads YSYEKL. V lost 0 bases, J lost 2 bases, and 17 bases lay in between. There are 17 residues in the CDR3. Written as DNA, the CDR3 is TGCGCCAGCAGCCAAGACGCCTTCCAGGGGCTGCCCTACGAGCAGTACTTC. It specifies CASSQDAFQGLPYEQYF.

The CDR3 is CAWTRGRRRLANTGELFF. As DNA, the CDR3 is TGTGCCTGGACGAGGGGCAGAAGACGACTAGCGAACACCGGGGAGCTGTTTTTT. The chain is built from TRBV30 and TRBJ2-2; a weak D match, TRBD2 (6 bases). The V gene lost 4 bases and the J gene lost 0 bases, with 21 bases spanning the gap. The germline V gene encodes CDR1 GTSNPN and CDR2 SVGIG (reference sequence). The CDR3 runs to 18 residues. Together with reference TRBV30 and TRBJ2-2, the CDR3 gives the full variable domain: SQTIHQWPATLVQPVGSPLSLECTVEGTSNPNLYWYRQAAGRGLQLLFYSVGIGQISSEVPQNLSASRPQDRQFILSSKKLLLSDSGFYLCAWTRGRRRLANTGELFFGEGSRLTVL.

The chain employs TRBV3-1 (or the pseudogene TRBV3-2) and TRBJ1-3, with 10 nucleotides matching TRBD1. The CDR3 has 15 amino acids. Germline V gene lookup returns CDR1 LGHDT and CDR2 YNNKEL (reference sequence). The junction had 2 bases not matched to a gene; V was cut back by 4 bases and J by 2 bases. The CDR3 DNA follows: TGTGCCAGCAGCCCGGGACAGGGGACTGGAAACACCATATATTTT. It translates to CASSPGQGTGNTIYF.

This sequence joins TRBV27 and TRBJ2-3; 8 bases align to TRBD1. The junction had 8 bases not matched to a gene; V was cut back by 4 bases and J by 5 bases. Germline assignment: CDR1 MNHEY and CDR2 SMNVEV (reference sequence). The CDR3 has 15 amino acids. As DNA, the CDR3 is TGTGCCAGCAGTTCCGGGGACAGGAACCTAGATACGCAGTATTTT. Its protein is CASSSGDRNLDTQYF.

This sequence joins TRBV28 and TRBJ2-1; maybe TRBD2 (5 bases). V was shortened by 10 bases and J by 0 bases, with 16 bases between the two germline ends. The CDR3 has 15 amino acids. In germline, CDR1 is MDHEN, CDR2 SYDVKM. The CDR3 nucleotides are TGTGCCACCAAATTTTTTGGGAGCTCCTACAATGAGCAGTTCTTC. It encodes CATKFFGSSYNEQFF.

This chain connects TRBV7-2 to TRBJ2-5; weak D call: TRBD2 (5 bases). This CDR3 spans 14 amino acids. V lost 4 bases and J lost 2, with 11 bases in between. Per germline, CDR1 SGHTA and CDR2 FQGNSA. The DNA for the CDR3 is TGTGCCAGCAGCTCGGGGTTATCTCAAGAGACCCAGTACTTC. Residues: CASSSGLSQETQYF.

This clone was observed a handful of times. V usage is TRBV7-2 and J usage is TRBJ1-1; D might be TRBD1 (5 bases). V was pared by 5 bases and J by 2 bases, with 18 bases between. The V gene's germline CDR1 is SGHTA and CDR2 FQGNSA. This CDR3 contains 16 residues. CDR3 amino acids: CASSPGPSQGNTEAFF. CDR3 DNA sequence: TGTGCCAGCAGCCCCGGCCCGTCCCAGGGTAACACTGAAGCTTTCTTT.

This rearrangement joins TRBV12-3 or TRBV12-4 to TRBJ2-7; the match to TRBD1 covers 7 bases. The CDR3 contains 13 residues. Trimming cost V 6 bases and J 0 bases; bases outside gene matches: 2. CDR3 in DNA: TGTGCCAGCAGCCCAGGGGGCTCCTACGAGCAGTACTTC. Encoded protein: CASSPGGSYEQYF.

The J gene is TRBJ2-1, the V gene TRBV6-6, with D possibly matching TRBD2 (5 bases). From germline, CDR1 is MNHNY and CDR2 SVGAGI (reference sequence). This CDR3 comprises 13 residues. With 6 bases removed from V and 4 bases from J, the gap between germline ends came to 10 bases. The CDR3 reads CASSGMAYNEQFF. CDR3 coding DNA: TGTGCCAGCAGCGGGATGGCGTACAATGAGCAGTTCTTC.

The V and J genes are TRBV19 and TRBJ1-2; D remains unclear. The CDR3 sequence is 15 residues long. V was shortened by 5 bases and J by 2 bases, with 15 bases between the two germline ends. CDR1 and CDR2 from the germline V gene are LNHDA and SQIVND (reference sequence). In DNA form, the CDR3 reads TGTGCCAGTAGTGGGCCAGGTCCTTGGAACTATGGCTACACCTTC. This translates into CASSGPGPWNYGYTF.